This T cell receptor (beta chain) is from a study of cytomegalovirus exposure and HLA in healthy donors. PCR involved 60 Vbeta and 13 Jbeta primers. Only in-frame clones appear in the TCRdb table, and some are missing; sequencing was by immunoSEQ multiplex PCR. The table includes some 100,000 clones, 79% detected once. CDR1 is LNHDA and CDR2 is SQIVND in the germline V gene (reference sequence). This CDR3 is built from 15 residues. Deletions cut 4 bases from V and 0 bases from J, with 12 bases between. The study, taken as a whole, reports: Investigators reported 150 to 200 TCR beta chains as tied to cytomegalovirus. A missense variant in DCLRE1C was later tied to TCR beta V- and J-gene trimming. Most subjects had HLA-A and HLA-B alleles reportedly predicted accurately by TCR beta sequences.

Notes on this clone: Its specificity is not known.

V gene TRBV19 combines with J gene TRBJ1-1; D is ambiguous. The sequence was collected from a male donor in good health and CMV-seropositive. Sequenced input: PBMCs. For the CDR3, the DNA is TGTGCCAGTAGTAGTTCGAGGCTAATGAACACTGAAGCTTTCTTT. Translating gives CASSSSRLMNTEAFF.